Each of the 22 T cell receptor beta chains below was sequenced from the same sample in a study of blood T cell repertoires in COVID-19. The data were produced by immunoSEQ multiplex PCR, yet TCRdb's version contains in-frame clones alone and is incomplete. This sample has under 200,000 clones, with 82% found just once. The sequencing input was peripheral blood. The receptors here all came from a woman in her sixties or seventies with COVID-19, enrolled during active disease.

The sample holds a few counts of this clone. The chain combines TRBV9 with TRBJ1-4, with D uncertain. Trimming took off 4 bases at V and 6 bases at J, with 19 bases between the two ends. Germline loops: CDR1 SGDLS, CDR2 YYNGEE. This CDR3 has 16 amino acids. In DNA form, the CDR3 reads TGTGCCAGCAGCCCCGCCATCGGGAGCCCTCATGAAAAACTGTTTTTT. Amino acid sequence: CASSPAIGSPHEKLFF.

This chain joins TRBV28 and TRBJ2-7, with 10 bases that match TRBD1. CDR1 and CDR2 (germline): MDHEN, SYDVKM. This CDR3 is 15 amino acids long. The ends lost 6 bases at V and 5 bases at J; junction bases unmatched: 10. The CDR3 spells CASSTRSGTGDEQYF. The CDR3 DNA reads TGTGCCAGCAGCACACGCTCCGGGACAGGGGACGAGCAGTACTTC.

The chain uses TRBV2 and TRBJ1-5; weak D call: TRBD1 (5 bases). This CDR3 has 17 amino acids. The germline V gene has CDR1 SNHLY and CDR2 FYNNEI. Trimming took 4 bases from V and 4 from J, leaving 20 bases between them. The CDR3 loop is CASSAREGRGVNQPQHF. The CDR3 coding sequence is TGTGCCAGCAGTGCTCGGGAGGGACGGGGAGTTAATCAGCCCCAGCATTTT.

The J gene is TRBJ1-6, the V gene TRBV11-2; 7 nucleotides align to TRBD1. This CDR3 has 15 residues. V was pared by 5 bases and J by 0 bases, with 1 base of the junction left unmatched. Looked up from germline, CDR1 is SGHAT and CDR2 is FQNNGV. CDR3 coding DNA: TGTGCCAGCAGCCGGGACAGCTCCTATAATTCACCCCTCCACTTT. Translating it yields CASSRDSSYNSPLHF.

The chain carries TRBV5-6 and TRBJ2-2; D gene unclear. The V end was cut by 0 bases, the J end by 4 bases, with 4 bases between. This CDR3 has 13 amino acids. The germline V gene has CDR1 SGHDT and CDR2 YYEEEE. CDR3 DNA: TGTGCCAGCAGCTTGGTACTCACCGGGGAGCTGTTTTTT. It is translated as CASSLVLTGELFF.

V and J are TRBV6-5 and TRBJ1-6; D is uncertain. V lost 0 bases and J 7 bases, leaving 10 bases between the germline ends. Germline V gene sequence: CDR1 MNHEY, CDR2 SVGAGI. CDR3 size: 15 residues. CDR3 region: CASSYSSHLNSPLHF. In DNA, the CDR3 is TGTGCCAGCAGTTACTCGAGTCACCTGAATTCACCCCTCCACTTT.

The genes are TRBV4-1 and TRBJ2-5; D not resolved. There are 16 residues in the CDR3. Germline CDR1 MGHRA, CDR2 YSYEKL. Trimming stripped 4 bases from V and 1 base from J, with 16 bases between. CDR3 sequence reads: CASSRSQSAVQETQYF. Written as DNA, the CDR3 is TGCGCCAGCAGCCGATCCCAAAGCGCGGTCCAAGAGACCCAGTACTTC.

This chain links TRBV5-6 with TRBJ2-4; D remains ambiguous. V was trimmed by 2 bases and J by 3 bases, leaving 6 bases between them. The CDR3 covers 13 residues. Germline CDR1 and CDR2: SGHDT and YYEEEE. CDR3 in DNA: TGTGCCAGCAGCTTAGCCGGCAAAAACATTCAGTACTTC. As protein: CASSLAGKNIQYF.

Note on this clone: Additional DNA sequences in this sample encode the identical CDR3. This chain uses TRBV7-9 with TRBJ2-2; D is ambiguous. This CDR3 is built from 15 residues. Germline V gene data show CDR1 as SEHNR and CDR2 as FQNEAQ (reference sequence). V gave up 0 bases and J gave up 2 bases, with 7 bases separating them. DNA of the CDR3: TGTGCCAGCAGCTTAGCTCGAGGAAACACCGGGGAGCTGTTTTTT. It yields the protein CASSLARGNTGELFF.

In this sample, this clone turned up once. This chain joins TRBV28 and TRBJ1-1; 7 positions match TRBD1. The J segment lost 1 base and the V segment lost 6 bases, leaving 14 bases of the junction unmatched. This CDR3 comprises 17 residues. The germline gives CDR1 MDHEN, CDR2 SYDVKM. The CDR3 sequence is CASSRPGRQGPNTEAFF. In DNA, the CDR3 is TGTGCCAGCAGCCGGCCAGGTCGACAGGGCCCGAACACTGAAGCTTTCTTT.

This chain links TRBV7-9 with TRBJ1-2; no definite D call. V lost 5 bases and J lost 8, with 12 bases in between. Germline CDR1 and CDR2: SEHNR and FQNEAQ (reference sequence). The CDR3 sequence is 12 residues long. CDR3: CASSLDGGGYTF. The CDR3 DNA follows: TGTGCCAGCAGCCTCGACGGAGGAGGCTACACCTTC.

The V and J genes are TRBV23-1 and TRBJ1-4; 10 bases fit TRBD1. TRBV23-1 is assigned to the ORF class and has an uncertain function. Germline trimming cut 4 bases from V and 7 bases from J; bases unmatched to any gene: 6. This CDR3 is 15 amino acids long. The CDR3 is CASSPLGQGREKLFF. The DNA of the CDR3 is TGCGCCAGCAGTCCCCTGGGACAGGGGCGTGAAAAACTGTTTTTT.

The CDR3 nucleotides read TGTGCCAGCTCACCACGGGCCGACAGGGGTTATAATTCACCCCTCCACTTT. It codes for CASSPRADRGYNSPLHF. The chain recombines TRBV18 with TRBJ1-6, with 8 bases aligning to TRBD1. The junction had 6 bases not matched to a gene; V was cut back by 1 base and J by 4 bases. The CDR3 is made up of 17 amino acids. The V gene's germline CDR1 is KGHSH and CDR2 LQKENI.

In this sample, this clone turned up once. This rearrangement joins TRBV7-8 to TRBJ2-7; 7 bases are shared with TRBD1. The CDR3 sequence is 12 residues long. Germline values: CDR1 SGHVS, CDR2 FQNEAQ. J gave up 6 bases and V 2 bases, and 1 base lay outside the gene matches. This chain's CDR3 is CASSLNRGEQYV. In DNA form, the CDR3 reads TGTGCCAGCAGCTTAAACAGGGGCGAGCAGTACGTC.

This clone showed up just once. The V call is TRBV5-1, the J call TRBJ1-5; 7 bases are shared with TRBD1. Germline CDR1 reads SGHRS; CDR2 reads YFSETQ. The J segment lost 4 bases and the V segment lost 0 bases, leaving 4 bases of the junction unmatched. This CDR3 contains 15 residues. CDR3 loop: CASSLEAGGNQPQHF. DNA for the CDR3: TGCGCCAGCAGCTTGGAGGCAGGGGGGAATCAGCCCCAGCATTTT.

The chain joins TRBV6-1 to TRBJ2-7, with 8 bases lining up with TRBD2. This CDR3 contains 15 residues. The trim removed 1 base at V and 7 bases at J, leaving 9 bases unmatched. Germline V gives CDR1 MNHNS, CDR2 SASEGT. The chain's CDR3 is CASSEVAGGISEQYF. The CDR3 nucleotides read TGTGCCAGCAGTGAAGTGGCGGGGGGAATAAGTGAGCAGTACTTC.

The chain links TRBV4-2 to TRBJ2-1, with 12 bases matching TRBD2. CDR1 and CDR2 from the germline V gene are LGHNA and YNFKEQ. This CDR3 contains 16 residues. The junction had 4 bases not matched to a gene; V was cut back by 4 bases and J by 3 bases. This CDR3 is CASSPRLAGDYNEQFF. In nucleotides, the CDR3 is TGTGCCAGCAGCCCCCGACTAGCGGGAGACTACAATGAGCAGTTCTTC.

The genes are TRBV23-1 and TRBJ2-2; the D gene is possibly TRBD2 (5 bases). TRBV23-1 is an open reading frame whose function is uncertain. The germline V and J ends were trimmed by 4 bases and 7 bases, with 13 bases remaining between them. The CDR3 has 14 amino acids. The CDR3 here is CASSPTTPNGELFF. CDR3 nucleotide sequence: TGCGCCAGCAGTCCGACTACCCCCAACGGGGAGCTGTTTTTT.

The V gene is TRBV19, the J gene TRBJ1-2; no reliable D call. Germline CDR1 is LNHDA and CDR2 is SQIVND (reference sequence). The V and J ends lost 7 bases and 4 bases respectively, with 13 bases between them. The CDR3 spans 13 residues. The CDR3 nucleotides are TGTGCCAGTAACCCGGTCGAGGGCTATGGCTACACCTTC. Translating it yields CASNPVEGYGYTF.

The chain has TRBV5-4 and TRBJ2-5; 9 bases are shared with TRBD1. Germline V lookup: CDR1 SGHNT, CDR2 YYREEE (reference sequence). After removal of 2 bases from V and 5 bases from J, the junction contained 7 bases not matched to a gene. This CDR3 has 15 amino acids. CDR3 in DNA: TGTGCCAGCAGCTTCTCACAGGGGGCGATGGAGACCCAGTACTTC. Its translation: CASSFSQGAMETQYF.

V is TRBV7-3 and J is TRBJ2-5; D possibly corresponds to TRBD1 (5 bases). Trimming took 0 bases from V and 2 from J, leaving 13 bases between them. CDR1 and CDR2 (germline): SGHTA, FQGTGA. This CDR3 is 16 amino acids long. The CDR3 is CASSLTASQGQETQYF. CDR3 nucleotide sequence: TGTGCCAGCAGCTTAACTGCGTCGCAGGGTCAAGAGACCCAGTACTTC.

The chain links TRBV9 to TRBJ1-6; maybe TRBD1 (6 bases). The V end was cut by 0 bases, the J end by 2 bases, with 12 bases between. The CDR3 loop spans 17 amino acids. Per the germline V gene, CDR1 is SGDLS and CDR2 is YYNGEE. CDR3: CASSVDARGAYNSPLHF. The CDR3 nucleotides read TGTGCCAGCAGCGTAGACGCCAGGGGCGCCTATAATTCACCCCTCCACTTT.